These T cell receptor beta chains were read from a single sample in a study of PD-L1 blockade in urothelial cancer. Sequencing used immunoSEQ multiplex PCR; TCRdb keeps in-frame clones, though not all of them. Counted here are under 20,000 clones, about 91% occurring once; the ten biggest clones make up 10% to 15%. The sample consisted of PBMCs, taken around atezolizumab (anti-PD-L1) treatment. The receptors were gathered from a man between 65 and 85 years old with urothelial cancer. Both conserved end residues are part of each CDR3.

v_gene	j_gene	CDR3aa
TRBV7-2	TRBJ2-3	CASSARGGGTDTQYF
TRBV11-2	TRBJ1-3	CASSFDAGSGNTIYF
TRBV28	TRBJ1-1	CASSLGRGPEAFF
TRBV18	TRBJ2-3	CASSPRTGHSDTQYF
TRBV4-1	TRBJ1-2	CASSQLDSSGYTF
TRBV7-9	TRBJ1-1	CASSLSTEAFF
TRBV18	TRBJ2-7	CASSRQEGIEQYF
TRBV2	TRBJ2-7	CASSEGAHYEQYF
TRBV30	TRBJ1-2	CAWSRDRPYGYTF
TRBV28	TRBJ1-1	CASSLTQGSTEAFF
TRBV7-8	TRBJ2-3	CASSLARGDTQYF
TRBV7-2	TRBJ1-4	CASSRGPVNEKLFF
TRBV5-1	TRBJ2-7	CASSLAYSGSAVYNEQYF
TRBV5-4	TRBJ1-1	CASSSWGRTEAFF
TRBV19	TRBJ2-7	CASSIDPGTGYYEQYF
TRBV6-1	TRBJ2-5	CASSANPLPTGDETQYF
TRBV9	TRBJ2-2	CASRSGVGNTGELFF
TRBV27	TRBJ2-1	CASSVLGRVISYNEQFF
TRBV19	TRBJ2-2	CASRTSSGSTGELFF
TRBV30	TRBJ2-7	CAWSHGTGEIYEQYF
TRBV27	TRBJ1-1	CASRSGQGGTEAFF
TRBV27	TRBJ2-7	CASRLAGGDYEQYF
TRBV7-2	TRBJ1-4	CASSLAGLNEKLFF
TRBV10-3	TRBJ1-5	CAIEGNRGQPQHF
TRBV4-1	TRBJ1-3	CASSLLGSSGNTIYF
TRBV6-1	TRBJ1-2	CASILTARIRGYTF
TRBV29-1	TRBJ2-7	CSVGGQGRYEQYF
TRBV6-6	TRBJ2-3	CASSYRDTQYF
TRBV6-5	TRBJ1-1	CASSYGQGNTEAFF
TRBV5-1	TRBJ2-3	CASSLGTSGGTTDTQYF
TRBV6-1	TRBJ1-5	CATAQGANQPQHF
TRBV4-1	TRBJ2-3	CASSQLRGTSTDTQYF
TRBV9	TRBJ1-2	CASSVAVQGFYGYTF
TRBV15	TRBJ2-2	CATSSEPGSGELFF
TRBV18	TRBJ2-1	CASSGSVNEQFF
TRBV27	TRBJ2-1	CASSFQGDEQFF
TRBV7-9	TRBJ2-5	CASSLSGSETQYF
TRBV10-1	TRBJ1-2	CASSESGAGGYTF
TRBV7-9	TRBJ2-5	CASSLGVRETQYF
TRBV7-9	TRBJ2-3	CASSGGGSGDGVTDTQYF
TRBV10-2	TRBJ2-3	CASSEQALFLYTDTQYF
TRBV11-2	TRBJ2-3	CASSLMEAGGDTQYF
TRBV6-4	TRBJ1-2	CASRWLETNYGYTF